These 16 T cell receptor beta chains were sequenced from one sample in a study (dated by TCRdb to 2015 to 2016). Receptors were amplified or captured by RT-PCR. Sequencing relied on an Illumina MiSeq. Using fastp trimming at Q25 and MiXCR clonotype assembly, TCRdb reanalyzed the public sequencing data and kept in-frame beta chains. Identical CDR3 protein sequences are pooled into one entry, listed with their most common genes and DNA. In all, the sample holds about 680,000 distinct CDR3 sequences, and 12% to 15% of those were seen once. 3% to 4.5% of the sample belongs to the ten largest clones. What was sequenced was memory CD4+ T cells from blood. All receptors derive from a female donor in good health, serving as a healthy control.

This clonotype was seen at least ten times. V usage is TRBV5-1 and J usage is TRBJ2-1, with 12 bases fitting TRBD2. This CDR3 spans 15 amino acids. Trimming at V came to 4 bases and at J to 9 bases, leaving 8 bases not matched to a gene. The V gene's germline CDR1 is SGHRS and CDR2 YFSETQ. In nucleotides, the CDR3 is TGCGCCAGCAGCCCACTAGCGGGAGGAAACAGTGAGCAGTTCTTC. Its protein product is CASSPLAGGNSEQFF.

This clonotype was seen repeatedly, ten times or more. V usage is TRBV10-3 and J usage is TRBJ2-5; D tentatively fits TRBD1 or TRBD2 (5 bases each). The CDR3 extends over 12 amino acids. Trimming removed 8 bases from V and 5 bases from J, with 12 bases in between. CDR1 is ENHRY, CDR2 SYGVKD, per germline. CDR3 protein: CAIGAGGETQYF. Here the CDR3 DNA reads TGTGCCATCGGGGCCGGCGGGGAGACCCAGTACTTC.

The chain carries TRBV29-1 and TRBJ1-1; D is undetermined. The CDR3 length is 13 residues. Germline CDR1 and CDR2: SQVTM and ANQGSEA. V was shortened by 0 bases and J by 2 bases, with 7 bases between the two germline ends. CDR3 nucleotide sequence: TGCAGCGTTGAAGAGGATTATAACACTGAAGCTTTCTTT. Protein sequence: CSVEEDYNTEAFF.

The V and J genes are TRBV2 and TRBJ2-3; no reliable D call. This CDR3 comprises 14 residues. Germline CDR1 reads SNHLY; CDR2 reads FYNNEI. V lost 3 bases and J lost 0, with 7 bases in between. The CDR3: CASSDRTSTDTQYF. The CDR3 bases are TGTGCCAGCAGTGACAGGACCAGCACAGATACGCAGTATTTT.

The gene calls are TRBV11-2 and TRBJ2-1, with a possible D match to TRBD2 (6 bases). Deletions cut 1 base from V and 6 bases from J, with 13 bases between. CDR1 is SGHAT and CDR2 is FQNNGV in the germline V gene. This CDR3 spans 15 amino acids. The CDR3 loop is CASSLAASEGNEQFF. CDR3 sequence (DNA): TGTGCCAGCAGCTTAGCGGCTAGCGAGGGCAATGAGCAGTTCTTC.

The V and J genes are TRBV13 and TRBJ1-1; possible D gene TRBD1, 5 bases. The germline V gene has CDR1 PRHDT and CDR2 FYEKMQ (reference sequence). V was trimmed by 2 bases and J by 4 bases, leaving 8 bases between them. The CDR3 runs 13 residues. The CDR3 here is CASSLRGFTEAFF. The CDR3 DNA reads TGTGCCAGCAGCTTAAGGGGCTTCACTGAAGCTTTCTTT.

The V gene is TRBV20-1, the J gene TRBJ1-5; D is possibly TRBD1 (5 bases). Germline V gene sequence: CDR1 DFQATT, CDR2 SNEGSKA (reference sequence). The CDR3 has 15 amino acids. V was trimmed by 4 bases and J by 1 base, leaving 14 bases between them. This CDR3 is CSATPDTYSNQPQHF. The CDR3 nucleotides are TGCAGTGCTACCCCGGACACTTACAGCAATCAGCCCCAGCATTTT.

This rearrangement joins TRBV28 to TRBJ1-1, with TRBD1 matching 7 bases. The V gene end was trimmed by 6 bases and the J gene end by 4 bases; junction bases not matched to a gene: 11. The CDR3 covers 15 residues. In germline, CDR1 is MDHEN, CDR2 SYDVKM. The CDR3 DNA sequence: TGTGCCAGCAGAACAATTAAAAAGGGGGCCACTGAAGCTTTCTTT. Translating it yields CASRTIKKGATEAFF.

Only a few counts were recorded for this clonotype. J is TRBJ1-1 and V is TRBV7-9; tentative D call: TRBD1 (5 bases). This CDR3 region has 15 residues. Trimming took off 8 bases at V and 0 bases at J, with 16 bases between the two ends. CDR1 and CDR2 from the germline V gene are SEHNR and FQNEAQ (reference sequence). In DNA form, the CDR3 reads TGTGCCAGCGTCCACCGGGGCAGCATGAACACTGAAGCTTTCTTT. Its protein is CASVHRGSMNTEAFF.

The V call is TRBV5-1, the J call TRBJ1-1, with TRBD1 as a possible D gene (5 bases). The CDR3 sequence is 15 residues long. V was trimmed by 7 bases and J by 3 bases, leaving 19 bases between them. Germline loops: CDR1 SGHRS, CDR2 YFSETQ. DNA of the CDR3: TGCGCCAGCGGTGAGGGAAGGGGCATGGACACTGAAGCTTTCTTT. This translates into CASGEGRGMDTEAFF.

This clonotype was detected only a few times. The rearrangement links TRBV5-1 to TRBJ2-2; D is ambiguous. This CDR3 has 16 amino acids. The germline V gene encodes CDR1 SGHRS and CDR2 YFSETQ. V gave up 0 bases and J gave up 1 base, with 10 bases separating them. CDR3 sequence reads: CASSLATVQNTGELFF. The DNA of the CDR3 is TGCGCCAGCAGCTTGGCCACTGTGCAGAACACCGGGGAGCTGTTTTTT.

The J gene is TRBJ2-3, the V gene TRBV7-3, with 9 nucleotides matching TRBD2. The CDR3 consists of 15 residues. Germline assignment: CDR1 SGHTA and CDR2 FQGTGA. Trimming took 5 bases from V and 6 from J; bases not matched to a gene: 9. The CDR3 here is CASSVSSGRWDTQYF. CDR3 in DNA: TGTGCCAGCAGCGTTTCCAGCGGGAGGTGGGATACGCAGTATTTT.

V is TRBV5-1 and J is TRBJ2-3, with D perhaps TRBD1 (6 bases). The germline V gene has CDR1 SGHRS and CDR2 YFSETQ. Trimming left V 2 bases short and J 5 bases short, with 15 bases between. This CDR3 region has 15 residues. CDR3 residues: CASSFGGGRGDTQYF. CDR3 coding DNA: TGCGCCAGCAGCTTTGGTGGGGGCCGCGGAGATACGCAGTATTTT.

The chain is built from TRBV7-2 and TRBJ2-5, with TRBD2 as a possible D gene (5 bases). Germline V CDR1 and CDR2: SGHTA, FQGNSA. CDR3 length: 14 residues. The germline V and J ends were trimmed by 6 bases and 1 base, with 12 bases remaining between them. CDR3 residues: CASSPGLSQETQYF. In nucleotides, the CDR3 is TGTGCCAGCAGTCCTGGACTTTCCCAAGAGACCCAGTACTTC.

The CDR3 loop reads CASSPMTGVRKSGANVLTF. In nucleotides, the CDR3 is TGTGCCAGCAGCCCAATGACGGGGGTAAGGAAGTCTGGGGCCAACGTCCTGACTTTC. V and J are TRBV4-2 and TRBJ2-6; perhaps TRBD2 as D (6 bases). This CDR3 comprises 19 residues. Germline V gene lookup returns CDR1 LGHNA and CDR2 YNFKEQ. The V end was cut by 4 bases, the J end by 1 base, with 20 bases between.

This clonotype was seen a handful of times. The rearrangement uses TRBV5-1 and TRBJ2-1; tentatively, D is TRBD1 or TRBD2 (5 bases each). The CDR3 covers 13 residues. CDR1 SGHRS and CDR2 YFSETQ come from the germline V gene. With 4 bases removed from V and 6 bases from J, the gap between germline ends came to 11 bases. The CDR3 is CASSGGLTNEQFF. DNA for the CDR3: TGCGCCAGCAGCGGGGGTCTTACCAATGAGCAGTTCTTC. Drawing the rest from reference TRBV5-1 and TRBJ2-1, the complete variable domain is KAGVTQTPRYLIKTRGQQVTLSCSPISGHRSVSWYQQTPGQGLQFLFEYFSETQRNKGNFPGRFSGRQFSNSRSEMNVSTLELGDSALYLCASSGGLTNEQFFGPGTRLTVL.